This T cell receptor (beta chain) was recovered during a study of T cells in Graves' hyperthyroidism and ophthalmopathy. Per germline, CDR1 MDHEN and CDR2 SYDVKM. The CDR3 is made up of 15 amino acids. With 4 bases clipped from V and 0 bases from J, the junction kept 5 bases outside the gene matches. The sample holds a few counts of this clonotype. What was amplified from RNA transcripts were TCR beta CDR3 regions. The HTBI primer set served for first-round RT-PCR of the TCR CDR3. TCRdb redid the calling of the multiplex PCR reads with MiXCR, one entry per CDR3 protein. This sample has 200,000 to 250,000 distinct CDR3 sequences, with about 18% found just once. Patients were excluded because of uncontrolled infection, other autoimmune disease, pregnancy or lactation. Using less than 12 ml of fresh peripheral blood, PBMCs were prepared.

Material: blood. The receptor comes from a man aged 40-55 years with Graves' hyperthyroidism. The chain is built from TRBV28 and TRBJ2-7, with 8 bases identical to TRBD2. The CDR3 bases are TGTGCCAGCAGTTCGCCGGGACTAGGCTCCTACGAGCAGTACTTC. Protein product: CASSSPGLGSYEQYF.